This T cell receptor (beta chain) came from a study of beta chain features in type 1 diabetes. Findings and caveats of the study: Relative to healthy donors, patients appeared to have naive, central memory and Treg TCRB repertoires that were more similar. The study found moderately but significantly shorter TCRB CDR3s in all four CD4+ subsets of Type 1 diabetes patients.

V shed 0 bases and J shed 5 bases, with 17 bases lying between them. Per germline, CDR1 KGHSH and CDR2 LQKENI. This CDR3 has 16 residues. What was sequenced were expressed TCRB transcripts, since all of the isolated RNA had been reverse transcribed. TCRdb's copy holds only in-frame clones and misses some; the assay was immunoSEQ multiplex PCR. The repertoire holds 640,000 or so clones, with over 11% as singletons. Sorting that relied on CD45RO/CCR7/CD25/CD127/CD95/CD27 yielded CD4+ naive, central memory, regulatory and stem cell-like memory cells. On this clone itself: The antigen remains undetermined.

Sequencing was carried out using naive CD4+ T cells from blood. The sequence was obtained from a man aged 18 to 30 with type 1 diabetes. The J gene is TRBJ2-7, the V gene TRBV18; D not resolved. The CDR3 reads CASSPPASGQSHEQYF. CDR3 DNA sequence: TGTGCCAGCTCACCACCCGCGTCAGGCCAGAGCCACGAGCAGTACTTC. Combining the CDR3 with reference TRBV18 and TRBJ2-7 gives the whole variable domain NAGVMQNPRHLVRRRGQEARLRCSPMKGHSHVYWYRQLPEEGLKFMVYLQKENIIDESGMPKERFSAEFPKEGPSILRIQQVVRGDSAAYFCASSPPASGQSHEQYFGPGTRLTVT.